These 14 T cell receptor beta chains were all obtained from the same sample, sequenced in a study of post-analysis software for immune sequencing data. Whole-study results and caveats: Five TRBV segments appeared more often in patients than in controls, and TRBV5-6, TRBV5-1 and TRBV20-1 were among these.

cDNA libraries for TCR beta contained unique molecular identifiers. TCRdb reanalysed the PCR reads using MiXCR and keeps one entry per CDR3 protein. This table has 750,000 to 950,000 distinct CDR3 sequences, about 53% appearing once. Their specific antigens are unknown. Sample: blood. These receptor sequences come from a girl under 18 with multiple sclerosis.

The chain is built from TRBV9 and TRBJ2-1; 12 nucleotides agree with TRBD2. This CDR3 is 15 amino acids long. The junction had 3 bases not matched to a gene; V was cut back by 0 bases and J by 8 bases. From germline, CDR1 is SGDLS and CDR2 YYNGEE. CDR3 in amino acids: CASSVGTSGIYEQFF. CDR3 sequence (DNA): TGTGCCAGCAGCGTAGGGACTAGCGGGATCTATGAGCAGTTCTTC.

The DNA of the CDR3 is TGTGCCAGCAGCAACGGACAGGAAACACGGAGCGGGGAGCTGTTTTTT. Translated: CASSNGQETRSGELFF. The chain joins TRBV5-6 to TRBJ2-2; 7 bases match TRBD1. Trimming at V came to 4 bases and at J to 7 bases, leaving 13 bases not matched to a gene. CDR1 is SGHDT, CDR2 YYEEEE, per germline. The CDR3 totals 16 residues.

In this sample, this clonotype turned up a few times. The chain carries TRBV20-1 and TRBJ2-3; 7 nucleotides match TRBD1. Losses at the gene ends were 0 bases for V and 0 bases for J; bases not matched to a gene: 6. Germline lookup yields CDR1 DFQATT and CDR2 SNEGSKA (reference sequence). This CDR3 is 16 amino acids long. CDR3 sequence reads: CSARDAGQASTDTQYF. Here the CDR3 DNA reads TGCAGTGCTAGAGACGCTGGACAGGCGAGCACAGATACGCAGTATTTT.

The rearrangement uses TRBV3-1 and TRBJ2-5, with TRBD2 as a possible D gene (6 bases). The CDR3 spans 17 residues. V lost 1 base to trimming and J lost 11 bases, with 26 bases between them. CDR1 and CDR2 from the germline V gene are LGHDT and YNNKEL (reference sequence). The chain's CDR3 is CASSQAGLASNNREQYF. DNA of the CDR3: TGTGCCAGCAGCCAAGCAGGGCTAGCCTCGAATAATCGGGAGCAGTACTTC.

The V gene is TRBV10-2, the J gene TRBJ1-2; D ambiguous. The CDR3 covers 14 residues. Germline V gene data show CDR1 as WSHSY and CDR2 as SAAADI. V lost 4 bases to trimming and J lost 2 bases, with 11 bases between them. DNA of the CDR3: TGCGCCAGCAGTGTGGCGACAACGAACTATGGCTACACCTTC. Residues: CASSVATTNYGYTF.

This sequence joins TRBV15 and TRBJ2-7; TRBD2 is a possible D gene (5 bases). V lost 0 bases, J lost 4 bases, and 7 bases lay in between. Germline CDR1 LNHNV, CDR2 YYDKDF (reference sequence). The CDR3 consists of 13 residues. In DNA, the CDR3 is TGTGCCACCAGCAGAGAACGGGGTTACGAGCAGTACTTC. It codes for CATSRERGYEQYF.

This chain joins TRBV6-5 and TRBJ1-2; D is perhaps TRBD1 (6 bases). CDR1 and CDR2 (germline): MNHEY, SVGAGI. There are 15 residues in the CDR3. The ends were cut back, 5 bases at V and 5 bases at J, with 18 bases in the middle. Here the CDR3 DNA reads TGTGCCAGCAGTCTGCGACAGGCCTTTCTTTATGGCTACACCTTC. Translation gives CASSLRQAFLYGYTF.

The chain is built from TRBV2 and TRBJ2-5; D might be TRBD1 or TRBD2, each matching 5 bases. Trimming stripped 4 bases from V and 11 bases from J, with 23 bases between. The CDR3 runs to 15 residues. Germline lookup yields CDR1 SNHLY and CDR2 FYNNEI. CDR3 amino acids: CASSGGLERGKEQYF. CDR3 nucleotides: TGTGCCAGCAGTGGAGGTCTAGAGAGGGGTAAGGAGCAGTACTTC.

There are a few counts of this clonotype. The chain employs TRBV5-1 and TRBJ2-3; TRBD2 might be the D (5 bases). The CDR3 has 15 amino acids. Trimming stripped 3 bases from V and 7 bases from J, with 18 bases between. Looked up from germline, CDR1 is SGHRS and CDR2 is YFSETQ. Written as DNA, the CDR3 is TGCGCCAGCAGCTCCGGACGGAGCGGAGCATATACGCAGTATTTT. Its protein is CASSSGRSGAYTQYF.

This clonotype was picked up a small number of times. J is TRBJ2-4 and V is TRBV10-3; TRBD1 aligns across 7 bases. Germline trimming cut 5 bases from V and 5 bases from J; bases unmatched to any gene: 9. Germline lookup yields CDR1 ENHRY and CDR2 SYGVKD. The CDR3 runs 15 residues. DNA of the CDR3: TGTGCCATCAGTCTTAACAGGGGCTTGGAAAACATTCAGTACTTC. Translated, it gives CAISLNRGLENIQYF.

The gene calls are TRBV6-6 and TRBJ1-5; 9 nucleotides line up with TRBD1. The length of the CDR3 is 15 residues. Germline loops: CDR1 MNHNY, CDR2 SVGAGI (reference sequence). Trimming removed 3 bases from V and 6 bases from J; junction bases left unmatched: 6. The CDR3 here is CASSYTRDRVQPQHF. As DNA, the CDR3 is TGTGCCAGCAGTTATACCCGGGACAGGGTTCAGCCCCAGCATTTT.

Written as DNA, the CDR3 is TGTGCCAGCAGCCGGGCGACATTCTACGAGCAGTACTTC. It yields the protein CASSRATFYEQYF. The genes are TRBV11-2 and TRBJ2-7, with D hard to call. The CDR3 sequence is 13 residues long. Trimming removed 5 bases at V and 3 bases at J, with 11 bases between. The germline gives CDR1 SGHAT, CDR2 FQNNGV.

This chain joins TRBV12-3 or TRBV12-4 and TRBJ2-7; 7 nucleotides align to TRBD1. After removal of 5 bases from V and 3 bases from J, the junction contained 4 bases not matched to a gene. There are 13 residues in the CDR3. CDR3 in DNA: TGTGCCAGCAGTGGCAGGGGGAACTACGAGCAGTACTTC. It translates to CASSGRGNYEQYF.

Written as DNA, the CDR3 is TGTGCCAGCAGCCCCGGGGTTAGACGGGCGCCCGGGGACTACGAGCAGTACTTC. Its protein is CASSPGVRRAPGDYEQYF. The chain is built from TRBV7-9 and TRBJ2-7; D possibly corresponds to TRBD2 (5 bases). There are 18 residues in the CDR3. V shed 5 bases and J shed 3 bases, with 26 bases lying between them. Germline V gene data show CDR1 as SEHNR and CDR2 as FQNEAQ (reference sequence). Supplemented by reference TRBV7-9 and TRBJ2-7, the full variable domain reads DTGVSQNPRHKITKRGQNVTFRCDPISEHNRLYWYRQTLGQGPEFLTYFQNEAQLEKSRLLSDRFSAERPKGSFSTLEIQRTEQGDSAMYLCASSPGVRRAPGDYEQYFGPGTRLTVT.